This T cell receptor beta chain came from a study of cytomegalovirus exposure and HLA in healthy donors. The CDR3 is 15 residues long. From germline, CDR1 is SGHTS and CDR2 YDEGEE. The V end was cut by 0 bases, the J end by 0 bases, with 9 bases between. Researchers ran the PCR with 60 Vbeta and 13 Jbeta primers. The repertoire was sequenced with immunoSEQ multiplex PCR; TCRdb's copy has only in-frame clones and lacks some. The data hold some 130,000 clones, with about 73% observed a single time. This clone was found a few times. This rearrangement joins TRBV5-8 to TRBJ1-1, with D perhaps TRBD1 (6 bases). The receptor was derived from a woman aged 60-75 years in good health and CMV-seropositive. Sample: PBMCs. In DNA form, the CDR3 reads TGTGCCAGCAGCTTGGCCCAGGGGATGAACACTGAAGCTTTCTTT. Translating gives CASSLAQGMNTEAFF.